This T cell receptor (beta chain) derives from a study of neurological immune-mediated disorders. Overall study findings and caveats: The most TCR clonal expansion was seen in HTLV-1-associated myelopathy, whereas the least was seen in multiple sclerosis, below the level in healthy controls. When repertoires were grouped phylogenetically, those of 18 of 34 multiple sclerosis patients fell into one related-CDR3 cluster, a possible signature.

5'RACE with 10-nucleotide random UMIs generated the cDNA. Every sequencing run drew on 15-18 subjects and yielded over 170 million TCR-beta sequences. TCRdb called the 5' RACE reads again in MiXCR, with one record for every CDR3 protein. The repertoire consists of about 27,000 distinct CDR3 sequences, with 3% to 3.5% occurring once and the leading ten covering 6% to 8%. The CDR3 length is 14 residues. Trimming pared 2 bases from V and 2 bases from J, leaving 8 bases between. Germline V gene data show CDR1 as MNHNY and CDR2 as SVGAGI (reference sequence). This clonotype was seen only a few times. What it recognizes is unknown.

The rearrangement uses TRBV6-6 and TRBJ2-3; no clear D. Sequencing was carried out using PBMCs. This TCR derives from a woman aged 25 to 39 with multiple sclerosis. The CDR3 sequence is CASSYGSNTDTQYF. The CDR3 DNA follows: TGTGCCAGCAGTTACGGCTCGAACACAGATACGCAGTATTTT.